The clone carrying this T cell receptor (beta chain) was counted between two and nine times. No antigen is known for it. This CDR3 contains 16 residues. Germline V lookup: CDR1 SGHRS, CDR2 YFSETQ. The V and J ends lost 0 bases and 10 bases, in that order; junction bases with no gene match: 9. The data stem from a study of cytomegalovirus exposure and HLA in healthy donors. Findings of the study overall: TCR beta sequences reportedly predicted most subjects' HLA-A and HLA-B alleles accurately. It was shown in a later analysis that HLA-associated TCR beta chains were more clonally expanded than other, equally common chains.

The PCR used 60 Vbeta and 13 Jbeta primers. Measured with immunoSEQ multiplex PCR; TCRdb has only the in-frame clones, and not every one. The sample lists 100,000 to 150,000 clones, over 75% seen once, with about 4.3% in the top ten. The genes are TRBV5-1 and TRBJ2-1; 11 positions match TRBD2. Sequencing was carried out using PBMCs. The TCR sequence derives from a male donor in good health and CMV-seropositive. In DNA, the CDR3 is TGCGCCAGCAGCTTGGCACTGACTAGCGGGGTGAGAGAGCAGTTCTTC. This gives the protein CASSLALTSGVREQFF.